Listed below are T cell receptor beta chains from one sample, sequenced in a study of shared clonotypes between healthy human individuals. The data were produced by immunoSEQ multiplex PCR, yet TCRdb's version contains in-frame clones alone and is incomplete. The repertoire holds over a million clones, with about 75% as singletons. Sequenced input: memory CD4+ T cells sorted from blood. The receptors originated from a man between 18 and 35 years old in good health. The CDR3 runs from the conserved cysteine through the conserved F or W. A D gene is named only where the DNA matches it firmly. Clone sizes are given selectively: once, few, many, or a class where the clone is expanded.

D	size	V	J	CDR3	DNA
TRBD1	-	TRBV5-6	TRBJ1-1	CASSLVTGGSSAFF	TGTGCCAGCAGCTTGGTAACAGGGGGTTCGTCGGCTTTCTTT
-	-	TRBV18	TRBJ2-2	CASSPRIANGNTGELFF	TGTGCCAGCTCACCAAGGATCGCCAACGGTAACACCGGGGAGCTGTTTTTT
TRBD1	-	TRBV5-6	TRBJ1-2	CASSPITGAATYGYTF	TGTGCCAGCAGTCCTATTACAGGGGCAGCCACCTATGGCTACACCTTC
TRBD2	-	TRBV4-2	TRBJ2-7	CASSPGGGQYEQYF	TGTGCCAGCAGCCCCGGCGGGGGTCAGTACGAGCAGTACTTC
TRBD1	-	TRBV28	TRBJ1-2	CASSLISGTGVYGYTF	TGTGCCAGCAGTTTAATTTCCGGGACAGGGGTATATGGCTACACCTTC
-	-	TRBV15	TRBJ1-6	CATSNAVSPLHF	TGTGCCACCAGCAATGCGGTGTCACCCCTCCACTTT
TRBD2	-	TRBV29-1	TRBJ2-5	CSVERSGGETQYF	TGCAGCGTTGAACGGTCGGGAGGTGAGACCCAGTACTTC
-	-	TRBV4-1	TRBJ1-5	CASSQKAGIDQPQHF	TGCGCCAGCAGCCAAAAGGCGGGGATTGATCAGCCCCAGCATTTT
TRBD2	-	TRBV5-1	TRBJ2-1	CASSPELAGDNEQFF	TGCGCCAGCAGCCCCGAACTAGCGGGAGATAATGAGCAGTTCTTC
-	-	TRBV30	TRBJ1-4	CAWSAPPRGGEKLFF	TGTGCCTGGAGTGCACCACCGCGCGGGGGGGAAAAACTGTTTTTT
-	-	TRBV7-2	TRBJ1-3	CASSLGAGSGNTIYF	TGTGCCAGCAGCTTAGGGGCAGGCTCTGGAAACACCATATATTTT
-	-	TRBV5-1	TRBJ2-7	CASSPGLSFYEQYF	TGCGCCAGCAGCCCAGGCCTTAGCTTCTACGAGCAGTACTTC
TRBD1	once	TRBV11-3	TRBJ1-2	CASSHPRTGSGYTF	TGTGCCAGCAGCCACCCCCGGACAGGGTCTGGCTACACCTTC
-	-	TRBV5-1	TRBJ2-1	CASSLEGPTNEQFF	TGCGCCAGCAGCTTGGAAGGACCTACAAATGAGCAGTTCTTC
TRBD1	-	TRBV5-6	TRBJ1-2	CASTSPGQGAWGYTF	TGTGCCAGCACCTCCCCGGGACAGGGGGCATGGGGCTACACCTTC
-	-	TRBV2	TRBJ2-2	CASRAQDTGELFF	TGTGCCAGCAGGGCACAGGACACCGGGGAGCTGTTTTTT
TRBD1	few	TRBV6-4	TRBJ1-1	CASSDSRGQGAIRETEAFF	TGTGCCAGCAGTGACTCCAGGGGCCAGGGGGCGATTAGAGAGACTGAAGCTTTCTTT
-	once	TRBV4-1	TRBJ1-6	CASRPGWQNSPLHF	TGCGCCAGTCGACCAGGATGGCAGAATTCACCCCTCCACTTT
-	-	TRBV19	TRBJ1-4	CASSIREKLFF	TGTGCCAGTAGTATAAGAGAAAAACTGTTTTTT
-	-	TRBV28	TRBJ1-2	CASSLVAGSGYTF	TGTGCCAGCAGTTTAGTCGCGGGTAGCGGCTACACCTTC
-	many	TRBV19	TRBJ1-2	CASTAGGTVAYGYTF	TGTGCCAGTACCGCAGGCGGCACGGTGGCTTATGGCTACACCTTC
TRBD2	-	TRBV11-2	TRBJ2-1	CASGPVGGGSYNEQFF	TGTGCCAGCGGACCCGTCGGCGGGGGCTCCTACAATGAGCAGTTCTTC
-	-	TRBV7-2	TRBJ2-7	CASRVRGGYEQYF	TGTGCCAGCAGAGTCAGGGGGGGATACGAGCAGTACTTC
-	few	TRBV5-1	TRBJ2-5	CASSFTQAVETQYF	TGCGCCAGCAGCTTCACCCAGGCGGTGGAGACCCAGTACTTC
TRBD1	once	TRBV5-1	TRBJ1-4	CASSSPGGGEKLFF	TGCGCCAGCAGCTCCCCAGGGGGTGGGGAAAAACTGTTTTTT
-	few	TRBV2	TRBJ1-1	CASSRPQGHTEAFF	TGTGCCAGCAGTCGCCCCCAGGGACACACTGAAGCTTTCTTT
-	-	TRBV19	TRBJ1-6	CASSIGQGLNSPLHF	TGTGCCAGTAGTATAGGGCAGGGGTTGAATTCACCCCTCCACTTT
TRBD1	-	TRBV6-1	TRBJ1-5	CASSEAYRGNQPQHF	TGTGCCAGCAGTGAAGCGTACAGGGGGAATCAGCCCCAGCATTTT
-	-	TRBV11-2	TRBJ1-4	CASSLGPKNEKLFF	TGTGCCAGCAGCCTGGGACCGAAGAATGAAAAACTGTTTTTT
TRBD1	-	TRBV19	TRBJ2-2	CASSIGTGSTGELFF	TGTGCCAGTAGTATTGGGACAGGGTCCACCGGGGAGCTGTTTTTT
-	-	TRBV5-4	TRBJ1-1	CASSRDGPQNTEAFF	TGTGCCAGCAGCCGGGACGGGCCCCAGAACACTGAAGCTTTCTTT
TRBD2	-	TRBV5-1	TRBJ2-5	CASNVLAGGPLETQYF	TGCGCCAGCAACGTTCTAGCGGGAGGGCCGTTGGAGACCCAGTACTTC
-	once	TRBV10-2	TRBJ2-3	CASKRQAPADTQYF	TGCGCCAGCAAACGGCAGGCCCCAGCAGATACGCAGTATTTT
-	-	TRBV7-2	TRBJ1-5	CASSYSVSGNQPQHF	TGTGCCAGCAGCTACTCGGTTTCGGGCAATCAGCCCCAGCATTTT
TRBD2	-	TRBV10-3	TRBJ2-3	CATTTGRGYTDTQYF	TGTGCCACCACCACCGGGCGGGGGTACACAGATACGCAGTATTTT
-	-	TRBV12-5	TRBJ2-5	CASSPPGSTQETQYF	TGTGCTAGTAGCCCCCCCGGGTCTACACAAGAGACCCAGTACTTC
-	-	TRBV30	TRBJ2-7	CAWSAGGLYYEQYF	TGTGCCTGGAGCGCAGGTGGTCTATACTACGAGCAGTACTTC
-	-	TRBV18	TRBJ2-3	CASSPGARDTQYF	TGTGCCAGCTCACCGGGGGCTCGAGATACGCAGTATTTT
-	-	TRBV19	TRBJ2-1	CASSIGGRGINNEQFF	TGTGCCAGTAGTATTGGGGGACGAGGAATTAACAATGAGCAGTTCTTC
-	-	TRBV9	TRBJ1-1	CASSPGAPVKNTEAFF	TGTGCCAGCAGCCCCGGGGCTCCGGTAAAGAACACTGAAGCTTTCTTT
-	-	TRBV5-4	TRBJ2-7	CASSLAGTGGEQYF	TGTGCCAGCAGCTTGGCGGGGACCGGGGGCGAGCAGTACTTC
-	-	TRBV28	TRBJ1-5	CASLTEGWQPQHF	TGTGCCAGTTTGACAGAGGGTTGGCAGCCCCAGCATTTT
-	-	TRBV7-9	TRBJ2-7	CASSPLGVLYEQYF	TGTGCCAGCAGCCCTTTGGGGGTACTATACGAGCAGTACTTC
-	-	TRBV27	TRBJ1-3	CASSLSRGLGNTIYF	TGTGCCAGCAGTTTATCTCGGGGTCTTGGAAACACCATATATTTT
-	-	TRBV5-1	TRBJ1-5	CASSPLDSLNQPQHF	TGCGCCAGCAGCCCCTTGGACAGCCTCAATCAGCCCCAGCATTTT
-	-	TRBV28	TRBJ2-7	CASRGSFGEQYF	TGTGCCAGCAGGGGATCCTTCGGTGAGCAGTACTTC
TRBD1	-	TRBV10-3	TRBJ1-5	CATGQGPTGNQPQHF	TGTGCCACCGGACAGGGCCCTACGGGCAATCAGCCCCAGCATTTT
-	-	TRBV16	TRBJ2-6	CASSQSALGNVLTF	TGTGCCAGCAGCCAATCCGCCCTAGGCAACGTCCTGACTTTC
-	few	TRBV30	TRBJ1-5	CAWSGDTDNQPQHF	TGTGCCTGGAGTGGGGACACTGACAATCAGCCCCAGCATTTT
-	-	TRBV27	TRBJ1-2	CASTNRVGNYGYTF	TGTGCCAGCACAAACCGTGTGGGGAACTATGGCTACACCTTC
-	-	TRBV13	TRBJ1-1	CASSLARPLGNTEAFF	TGTGCCAGCAGCTTAGCCCGACCGCTGGGGAACACTGAAGCTTTCTTT
-	-	TRBV6-1	TRBJ2-3	CASSLLRQGTDTQYF	TGTGCCAGCAGCCTACTAAGGCAGGGCACAGATACGCAGTATTTT
TRBD2	-	TRBV15	TRBJ2-1	CATSLSGGRSYNEQFF	TGTGCCACCAGCCTTAGCGGGGGCAGGTCCTACAATGAGCAGTTCTTC
-	-	TRBV29-1	TRBJ1-2	CSVEVSYNYGYTF	TGCAGCGTTGAAGTGAGTTATAACTATGGCTACACCTTC
-	-	TRBV11-2	TRBJ2-1	CASSLQRALGNEQFF	TGTGCCAGCAGCTTACAGAGGGCTCTCGGGAATGAGCAGTTCTTC
-	-	TRBV4-1	TRBJ1-5	CASSQDITGGVGQPQHF	TGCGCCAGCAGCCAAGACATTACGGGGGGGGTAGGTCAGCCCCAGCATTTT
-	-	TRBV21-1	TRBJ2-1	CASSTGTSHNEQFF	TGTGCCAGCAGCACAGGGACTAGCCACAATGAGCAGTTCTTC
TRBD1	-	TRBV7-2	TRBJ1-4	CASSFGQGTNEKLFF	TGTGCCAGCAGCTTCGGACAGGGGACTAATGAAAAACTGTTTTTT